The 13 T cell receptor beta chains given below trace back to one sample, sequenced in a study of regulatory dendritic cells for organ transplantation. Data came from immunoSEQ multiplex PCR; TCRdb stores just in-frame clones and leaves some out. The data contain about 12,000 clones, roughly 73% of them singletons. CFSE-labeled sorted T cells met regulatory or mature dendritic cells for five to six days. No antigen has been identified for these receptors. Sequenced sample: naive CD8+ T cells from blood cultured with regulatory dendritic cells. The subset: CD45RA+ naive T cells. The receptor source for this set is a human donor in good health.

The gene calls are TRBV27 and TRBJ1-1, with unresolved D. From germline, CDR1 is MNHEY and CDR2 SMNVEV (reference sequence). The ends were cut back, 0 bases at V and 1 base at J, with 9 bases in the middle. This CDR3 has 15 amino acids. Written as DNA, the CDR3 is TGTGCCAGCAGTTTATCTCAGGTGGGGAACACTGAAGCTTTCTTT. Its protein product is CASSLSQVGNTEAFF.

V and J are TRBV7-9 and TRBJ2-2; TRBD2 might be the D (5 bases). Germline V gene data show CDR1 as SEHNR and CDR2 as FQNEAQ (reference sequence). The CDR3 is 13 residues long. Trimming cost V 6 bases and J 7 bases, with 12 bases left between them. CDR3 sequence (DNA): TGTGCCAGCAGGGATTCAGGAGGCGGGGAGCTGTTTTTT. Its translation is CASRDSGGGELFF.

By share, this clone counts as medium-sized. This sequence joins TRBV5-6 and TRBJ2-7; TRBD1 matches 11 bases. The germline V gene encodes CDR1 SGHDT and CDR2 YYEEEE. CDR3 size: 14 residues. V dropped 2 bases and J dropped 3; count of bases not matched to a gene: 1. The CDR3 DNA reads TGTGCCAGCAGCTTCGGGACAGGGGGCTACGAGCAGTACTTC. As protein: CASSFGTGGYEQYF.

The table lists this clone with a few counts. The chain couples TRBV2 to TRBJ2-3, with D possibly matching TRBD2 (6 bases). Germline V lookup: CDR1 SNHLY, CDR2 FYNNEI. CDR3 size: 18 residues. V was clipped by 1 base and J by 0 bases, with 17 bases between them. DNA of the CDR3: TGTGCCAGCAGTGAAGTACTATTGGGCGGGGCGAGCACAGATACGCAGTATTTT. It translates to CASSEVLLGGASTDTQYF.

The genes are TRBV11-2 and TRBJ2-5, with D hard to call. CDR1 is SGHAT and CDR2 is FQNNGV in the germline V gene. V was pared by 1 base and J by 2 bases, with 17 bases between. The CDR3 has 17 amino acids. CDR3 DNA sequence: TGTGCCAGCAGCTTAGGCCGAGAGTTCGAATCGCAAGAGACCCAGTACTTC. It codes for CASSLGREFESQETQYF.

This clone was found a few times. V is TRBV11-3 and J is TRBJ1-1; D possibly corresponds to TRBD1 (6 bases). The CDR3 spans 15 residues. The germline V gene encodes CDR1 SGHNT and CDR2 YENEEA. V shed 7 bases and J shed 1 base, with 16 bases lying between them. The chain's CDR3 is CASKGRQGSNTEAFF. CDR3 coding DNA: TGTGCCAGCAAGGGTCGGCAGGGGTCGAACACTGAAGCTTTCTTT.

The V gene is TRBV7-8, the J gene TRBJ1-1; tentatively, D is TRBD1 (6 bases). CDR1 and CDR2 (germline): SGHVS, FQNEAQ. Trimming shortened V by 1 base and J by 4 bases, and 19 bases separated the two germline ends. CDR3 size: 17 residues. CDR3 bases: TGTGCCAGCAGCTTAGGGCAGGGGTACTTTGTAGGCACTGAAGCTTTCTTT. Translating gives CASSLGQGYFVGTEAFF.

The chain has TRBV6-6 and TRBJ1-1; tentatively, D is TRBD1 (6 bases). V shed 2 bases and J shed 9 bases, with 13 bases lying between them. The CDR3 runs to 13 residues. Germline loops: CDR1 MNHNY, CDR2 SVGAGI (reference sequence). This chain's CDR3 is CASSYTRQEQAFF. The CDR3 DNA reads as TGTGCCAGCAGTTACACTCGACAGGAGCAAGCTTTCTTT.

V gene TRBV7-6 combines with J gene TRBJ1-1; D is possibly TRBD1 (6 bases). This CDR3 is built from 14 residues. Trimming took 5 bases from V and 4 from J, leaving 14 bases between them. The V gene's germline CDR1 is SGHVS and CDR2 FNYEAQ. The chain's CDR3 is CASSLQGRVTEAFF. CDR3 DNA sequence: TGTGCCAGCAGCCTACAGGGACGGGTCACTGAAGCTTTCTTT.

This clone has a single count. In DNA form, the CDR3 reads TGCGCCAGCAGCTTGGACAGGGGGAGCACAGATACGCAGTATTTT. Translated, it gives CASSLDRGSTDTQYF. This sequence joins TRBV5-1 and TRBJ2-3; the match to TRBD1 covers 8 bases. With V trimmed by 0 bases and J by 0 bases, 0 bases remained unmatched. Germline loops: CDR1 SGHRS, CDR2 YFSETQ. The CDR3 length is 15 residues. The variable domain in full, with the rest retrieved from reference TRBV5-1 and TRBJ2-3, is KAGVTQTPRYLIKTRGQQVTLSCSPISGHRSVSWYQQTPGQGLQFLFEYFSETQRNKGNFPGRFSGRQFSNSRSEMNVSTLELGDSALYLCASSLDRGSTDTQYFGPGTRLTVL.

J is TRBJ2-2 and V is TRBV12-5; 9 bases fit TRBD1. The CDR3 loop spans 15 amino acids. Germline lookup yields CDR1 LGHNT and CDR2 FRNRAP. V was pared by 5 bases and J by 5 bases, with 6 bases of the junction left unmatched. CDR3 sequence reads: CASGPRDRETGELFF. CDR3 bases: TGTGCTAGTGGTCCCCGGGACAGGGAGACCGGGGAGCTGTTTTTT.

The rearrangement uses TRBV11-2 and TRBJ2-7; D gene unclear. This CDR3 region has 13 residues. Germline V gene sequence: CDR1 SGHAT, CDR2 FQNNGV. V was shortened by 0 bases and J by 2 bases, with 5 bases between the two germline ends. The DNA of the CDR3 is TGTGCCAGCAGCTTAGATAACACCTACGAGCAGTACTTC. Translation gives CASSLDNTYEQYF.

The V and J genes are TRBV19 and TRBJ1-5; no firm D call. Trimming took 3 bases from V and 6 from J, leaving 9 bases between them. Germline CDR1 and CDR2: LNHDA and SQIVND (reference sequence). This CDR3 region has 13 residues. The CDR3 coding sequence is TGTGCCAGTAGTATGGAGGTCGGTCAGCCCCAGCATTTT. It yields the protein CASSMEVGQPQHF.